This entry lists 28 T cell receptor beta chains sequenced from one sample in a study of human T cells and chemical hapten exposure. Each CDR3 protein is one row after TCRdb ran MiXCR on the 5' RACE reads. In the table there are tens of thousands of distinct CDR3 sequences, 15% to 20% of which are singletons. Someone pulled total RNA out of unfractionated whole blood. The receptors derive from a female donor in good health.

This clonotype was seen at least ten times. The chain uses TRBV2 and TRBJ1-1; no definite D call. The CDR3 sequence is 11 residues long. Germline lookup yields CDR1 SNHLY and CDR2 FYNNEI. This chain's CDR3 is CADMAESEAFF. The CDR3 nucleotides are TGTGCAGACATGGCAGAAAGTGAAGCTTTCTTT.

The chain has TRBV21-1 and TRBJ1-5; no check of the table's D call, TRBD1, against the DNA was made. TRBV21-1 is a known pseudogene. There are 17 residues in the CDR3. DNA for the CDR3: TGTGCCAGCAGCATAGGGGGAGACAGGGAAACTTTTCAGCCCCAGCATTTT. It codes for CASSIGGDRETFQPQHF.

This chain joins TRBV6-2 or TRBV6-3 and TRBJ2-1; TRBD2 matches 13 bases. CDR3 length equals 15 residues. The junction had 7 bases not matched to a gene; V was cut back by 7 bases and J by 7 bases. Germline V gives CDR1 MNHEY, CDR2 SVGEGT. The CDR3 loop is CASISMTSGRNEQFF. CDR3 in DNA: TGTGCCAGCATTTCTATGACTAGCGGGAGGAATGAGCAGTTCTTC.

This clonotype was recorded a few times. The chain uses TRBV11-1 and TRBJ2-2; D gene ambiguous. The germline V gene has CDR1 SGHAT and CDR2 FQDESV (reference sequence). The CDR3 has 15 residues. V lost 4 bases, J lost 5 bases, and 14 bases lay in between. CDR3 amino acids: CASSSVPDGTGELFF. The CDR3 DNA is TGTGCCAGCAGCTCAGTCCCCGACGGAACCGGGGAGCTGTTTTTT. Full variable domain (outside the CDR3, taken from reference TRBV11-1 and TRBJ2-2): EAEVAQSPRYKITEKSQAVAFWCDPISGHATLYWYRQILGQGPELLVQFQDESVVDDSQLPKDRFSAERLKGVDSTLKIQPAELGDSAMYLCASSSVPDGTGELFFGEGSRLTVL.

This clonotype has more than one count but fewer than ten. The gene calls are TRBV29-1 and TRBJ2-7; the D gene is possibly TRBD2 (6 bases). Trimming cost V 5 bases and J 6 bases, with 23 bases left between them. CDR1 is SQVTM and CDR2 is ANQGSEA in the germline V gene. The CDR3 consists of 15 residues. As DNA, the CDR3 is TGCAGCGTTATTCCAACCGTCAAGCGGGCATCCGAGCAGTACTTC. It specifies CSVIPTVKRASEQYF.

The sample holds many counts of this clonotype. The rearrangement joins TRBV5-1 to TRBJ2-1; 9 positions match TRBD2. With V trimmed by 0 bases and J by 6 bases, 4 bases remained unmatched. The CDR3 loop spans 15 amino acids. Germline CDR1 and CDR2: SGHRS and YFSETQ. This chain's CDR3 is CASSLAPSGVNEQFF. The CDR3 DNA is TGCGCCAGCAGCTTGGCACCTAGCGGGGTCAATGAGCAGTTCTTC.

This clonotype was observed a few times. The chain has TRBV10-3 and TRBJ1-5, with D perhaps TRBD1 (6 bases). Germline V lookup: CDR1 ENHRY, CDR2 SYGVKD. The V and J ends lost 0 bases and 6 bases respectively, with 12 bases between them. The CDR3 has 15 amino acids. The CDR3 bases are TGTGCCATCAGTGAGTCGATATTAGGGGGTCAGCCCCAGCATTTT. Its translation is CAISESILGGQPQHF.

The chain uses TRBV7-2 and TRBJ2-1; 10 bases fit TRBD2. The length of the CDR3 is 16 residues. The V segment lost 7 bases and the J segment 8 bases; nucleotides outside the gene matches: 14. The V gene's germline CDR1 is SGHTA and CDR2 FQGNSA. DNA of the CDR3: TGTGCCAGCACCTTGGGGCCTAGCGGGAGACTCTATGAGCAGTTCTTC. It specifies CASTLGPSGRLYEQFF.

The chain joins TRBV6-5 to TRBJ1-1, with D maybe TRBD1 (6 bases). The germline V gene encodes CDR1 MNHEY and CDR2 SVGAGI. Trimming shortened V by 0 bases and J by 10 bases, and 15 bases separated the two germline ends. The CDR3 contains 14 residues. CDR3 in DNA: TGTGCCAGCAGTTACTCTGGGGGGCGCGGGGCAGCTTTCTTT. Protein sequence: CASSYSGGRGAAFF.

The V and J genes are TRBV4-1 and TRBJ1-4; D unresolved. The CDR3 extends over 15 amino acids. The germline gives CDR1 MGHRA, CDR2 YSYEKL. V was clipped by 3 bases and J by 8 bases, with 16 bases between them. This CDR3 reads CASSQTPGSSEKLFF. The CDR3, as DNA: TGCGCCAGCAGCCAGACCCCCGGGAGTTCGGAAAAACTGTTTTTT.

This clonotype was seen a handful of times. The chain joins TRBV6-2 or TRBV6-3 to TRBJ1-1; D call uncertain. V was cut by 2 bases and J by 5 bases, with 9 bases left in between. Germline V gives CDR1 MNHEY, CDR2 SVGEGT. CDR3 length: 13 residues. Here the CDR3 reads CASSYGQSTEAFF. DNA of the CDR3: TGTGCCAGCAGTTACGGGCAGTCGACTGAAGCTTTCTTT.

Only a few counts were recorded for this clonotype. CDR3 sequence (DNA): TGTGCCAGCTCACAACGACGGGATACGCAGTATTTT. This gives the protein CASSQRRDTQYF. The V and J genes are TRBV18 and TRBJ2-3; D not resolved. Germline values: CDR1 KGHSH, CDR2 LQKENI. Trimming shortened V by 4 bases and J by 6 bases, and 8 bases separated the two germline ends. The length of the CDR3 is 12 residues.

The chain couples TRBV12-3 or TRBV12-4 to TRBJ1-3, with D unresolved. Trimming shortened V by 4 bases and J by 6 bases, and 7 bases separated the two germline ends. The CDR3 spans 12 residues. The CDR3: CASSWLLNTIYF. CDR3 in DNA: TGTGCCAGCAGTTGGCTGTTAAACACCATATATTTT.

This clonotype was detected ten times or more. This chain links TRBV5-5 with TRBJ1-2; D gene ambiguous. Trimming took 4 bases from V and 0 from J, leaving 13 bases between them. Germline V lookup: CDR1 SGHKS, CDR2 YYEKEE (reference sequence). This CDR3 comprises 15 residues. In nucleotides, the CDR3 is TGTGCCAGCAGCCTATCGCCGAATGCTAACTATGGCTACACCTTC. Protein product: CASSLSPNANYGYTF.

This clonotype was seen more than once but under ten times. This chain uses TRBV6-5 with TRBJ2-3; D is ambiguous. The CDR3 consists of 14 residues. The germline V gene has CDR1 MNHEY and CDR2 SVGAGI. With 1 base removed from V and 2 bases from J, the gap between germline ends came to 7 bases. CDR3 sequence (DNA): TGTGCCAGCAGTTACTTGGCGTACACAGATACGCAGTATTTT. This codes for CASSYLAYTDTQYF.

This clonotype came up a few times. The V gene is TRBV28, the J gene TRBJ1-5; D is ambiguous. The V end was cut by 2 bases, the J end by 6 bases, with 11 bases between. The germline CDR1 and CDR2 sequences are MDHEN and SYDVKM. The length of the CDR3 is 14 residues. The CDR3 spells CASSLNVGVQPQHF. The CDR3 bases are TGTGCCAGCAGTTTAAATGTAGGAGTTCAGCCCCAGCATTTT.

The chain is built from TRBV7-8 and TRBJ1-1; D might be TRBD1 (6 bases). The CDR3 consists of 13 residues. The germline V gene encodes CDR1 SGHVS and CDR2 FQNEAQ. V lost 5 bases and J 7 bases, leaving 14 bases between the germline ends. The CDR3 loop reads CASSGGGAFEAFF. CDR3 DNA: TGTGCCAGCAGCGGGGGGGGGGCCTTTGAAGCTTTCTTT.

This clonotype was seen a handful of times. The CDR3 coding sequence is TGTGCCACCAGCAGATGGCTAGCGGGAGGAGCGGATGAGCAGTTCTTC. Amino acids: CATSRWLAGGADEQFF. The chain has TRBV15 and TRBJ2-1, with 11 bases lining up with TRBD2. CDR3 size: 16 residues. Germline V gene lookup returns CDR1 LNHNV and CDR2 YYDKDF (reference sequence). J gave up 8 bases and V 2 bases, and 8 bases lay outside the gene matches. Variable domain in full (rest from reference TRBV15 and TRBJ2-1): DAMVIQNPRYQVTQFGKPVTLSCSQTLNHNVMYWYQQKSSQAPKLLFHYYDKDFNNEADTPDNFQSRRPNTSFCFLDIRSPGLGDTAMYLCATSRWLAGGADEQFFGPGTRLTVL.

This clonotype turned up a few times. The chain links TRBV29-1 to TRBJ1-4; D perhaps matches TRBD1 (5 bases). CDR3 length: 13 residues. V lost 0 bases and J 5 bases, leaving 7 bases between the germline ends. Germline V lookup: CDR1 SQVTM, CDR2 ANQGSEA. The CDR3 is CSVEDPGNEKLFF. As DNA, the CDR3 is TGCAGCGTTGAAGATCCAGGGAATGAAAAACTGTTTTTT.

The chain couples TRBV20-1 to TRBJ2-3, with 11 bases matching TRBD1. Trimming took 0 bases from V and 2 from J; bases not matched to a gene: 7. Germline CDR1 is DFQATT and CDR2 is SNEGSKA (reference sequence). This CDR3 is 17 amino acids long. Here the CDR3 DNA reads TGCAGTGCTAGAGAAGAAGGACAGGGGGCTTACACAGATACGCAGTATTTT. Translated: CSAREEGQGAYTDTQYF.

The CDR3 coding sequence is TGTGCCAGCAGTTACGACCAGAACTATGGCTACACCTTC. Residues: CASSYDQNYGYTF. J is TRBJ1-2 and V is TRBV6-5; D call uncertain. The CDR3 extends over 13 amino acids. V was cut by 2 bases and J by 2 bases, with 6 bases left in between. The V gene's germline CDR1 is MNHEY and CDR2 SVGAGI.

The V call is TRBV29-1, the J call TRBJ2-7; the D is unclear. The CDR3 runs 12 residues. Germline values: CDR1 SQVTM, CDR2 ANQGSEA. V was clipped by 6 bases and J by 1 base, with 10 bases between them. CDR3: CSVVAESYEQYF. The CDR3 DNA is TGCAGCGTAGTTGCAGAGTCCTACGAGCAGTACTTC.

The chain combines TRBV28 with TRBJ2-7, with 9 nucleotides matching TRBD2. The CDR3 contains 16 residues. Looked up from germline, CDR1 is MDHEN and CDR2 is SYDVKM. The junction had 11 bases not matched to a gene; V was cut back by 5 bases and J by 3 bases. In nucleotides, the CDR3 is TGTGCCAGCAGTAGCGGGGGGCAAGGGGGAAGCTACGAGCAGTACTTC. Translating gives CASSSGGQGGSYEQYF.

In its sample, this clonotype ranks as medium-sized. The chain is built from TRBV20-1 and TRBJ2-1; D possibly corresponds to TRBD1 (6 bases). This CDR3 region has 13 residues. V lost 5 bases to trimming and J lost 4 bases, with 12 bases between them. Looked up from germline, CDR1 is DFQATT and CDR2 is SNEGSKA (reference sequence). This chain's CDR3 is CSALPQGYNEQFF. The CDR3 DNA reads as TGCAGTGCTCTTCCTCAGGGGTACAATGAGCAGTTCTTC.

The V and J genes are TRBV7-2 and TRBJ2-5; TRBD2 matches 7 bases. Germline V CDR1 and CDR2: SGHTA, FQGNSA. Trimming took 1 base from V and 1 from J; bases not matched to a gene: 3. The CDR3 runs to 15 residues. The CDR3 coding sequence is TGTGCCAGCAGCTTAGGGCTAGCGGTCCAAGAGACCCAGTACTTC. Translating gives CASSLGLAVQETQYF.

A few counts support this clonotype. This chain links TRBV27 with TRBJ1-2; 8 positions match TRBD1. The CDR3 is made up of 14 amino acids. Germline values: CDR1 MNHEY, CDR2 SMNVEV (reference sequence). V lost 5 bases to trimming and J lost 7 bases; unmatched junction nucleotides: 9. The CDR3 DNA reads TGTGCCAGCAGTGGTCTACAGGGGGAACGTGGCTACACCTTC. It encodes CASSGLQGERGYTF.

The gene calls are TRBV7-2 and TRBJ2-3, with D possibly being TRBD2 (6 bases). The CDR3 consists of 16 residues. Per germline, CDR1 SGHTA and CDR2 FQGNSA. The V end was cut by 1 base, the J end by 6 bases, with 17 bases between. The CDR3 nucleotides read TGTGCCAGCAGCTTAGAAAGCTTCGCGGGATCTGATACGCAGTATTTT. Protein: CASSLESFAGSDTQYF.

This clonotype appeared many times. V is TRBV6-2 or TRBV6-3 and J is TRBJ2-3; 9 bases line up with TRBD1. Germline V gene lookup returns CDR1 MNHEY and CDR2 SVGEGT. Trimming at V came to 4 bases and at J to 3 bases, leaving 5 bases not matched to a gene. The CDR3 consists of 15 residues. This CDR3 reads CASSLGDRETDTQYF. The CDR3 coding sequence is TGTGCCAGCAGTTTAGGGGACAGGGAAACAGATACGCAGTATTTT.